This T cell receptor (beta chain) is from a study of blood T cell repertoires in COVID-19. Study as a whole: Donors in the United States, Italy and Spain gave samples during acute or convalescent COVID-19. Sample material is recorded as cDNA or gDNA derived from T cells, B-cell-depleted T cells, or PBMCs.

Germline V gene lookup returns CDR1 ENHRY and CDR2 SYGVKD. This CDR3 contains 14 residues. V shed 11 bases and J 6 bases; nucleotides not matched to a gene: 9. This clone was detected a few times. In the authors' methods: Amplification of reference gene primers provided the estimated nucleated cell counts. The assay was immunoSEQ multiplex PCR, and TCRdb's table has in-frame clones only and misses some. For V, J and clone size, that table is used; D and trimming come from the DNA. Of 200,000 or so clones in the sample, roughly 80% are singletons; the top ten hold more than 5%. The rearrangement joins TRBV10-3 to TRBJ2-1, with 11 bases lining up with TRBD1. The sequenced material came from peripheral blood. The sequence was collected from a woman in her twenties or thirties with acute or convalescent COVID-19. The CDR3 spells CAAGQGVSLNEQFF. DNA of the CDR3: TGTGCCGCGGGACAGGGGGTGTCCCTCAATGAGCAGTTCTTC.